This is a list of T cell receptor beta chains from one sample in a study of spatial heterogeneity in lung cancer. MiXCR, applied by TCRdb to the 5' RACE reads, yields one record per CDR3 protein. The sample lists about 50,000 distinct CDR3 sequences, about 7.4% occurring once. This specimen consisted of PBMCs, obtained at surgery. The receptors originated from a female donor with early-stage non-small cell lung cancer. The conserved cysteine and the conserved F or W are not part of the CDR3 here. The size field is filled for only some rows; it gives once, few, many or a size class.

few	TRBV30	AWSPPWGANQETQY
many	TRBV6-1	ASSEFRSSEETQY
NA	TRBV20-1	NAPSGGAPWSDTQY
few	TRBV2	ASSAAYQETQY
few	TRBV5-4	ASSWVGGEQY
few	TRBV6-2/TRBV6-3	ASSFGALEANVLT
NA	TRBV28	ASSLGTAGSDTQY
few	TRBV4-2	ASSQVAGGSYGYT
few	TRBV6-2/TRBV6-3	ASSDRQGSTYNEQF
NA	TRBV27	ASTGTRGFGEQY
many	TRBV7-2	ASSLEAGRYNEQF
few	TRBV19	ATNSYSNQPQH
many	TRBV12-3/TRBV12-4	ASSLTRGDRGFYEQY
many	TRBV7-2	ASSLVWDLDNEQF
NA	TRBV6-2/TRBV6-3	ASGGEQARNSPLH
few	TRBV7-2	ASSFTTGTGGNYGYT
many	TRBV20-1	SARRGGSPEAF
few	TRBV7-9	ASSHFSGGRSYEQY
many	TRBV10-3	AIKTTGNEQF
many	TRBV5-1	ASIPDRGSYNEQF
NA	TRBV7-2	ASSANAQPSYEQY
NA	TRBV5-1	ASSNGVTDEQF
many	TRBV15	ATSRGPLSGNTIY
NA	TRBV10-3	AISAGGPGDEQF
NA	TRBV6-2/TRBV6-3	ASSYGNYGYT
many	TRBV7-9	ASSRFPKLEETQY
few	TRBV7-2	ASSLGLWGGLANTDTQY
many	TRBV12-5	ASGLGPTNTGELF
many	TRBV12-5	ASVMEDTDTQY
few	TRBV29-1	SVEPEGPVAF
NA	TRBV19	ASQDSAETQY
NA	TRBV7-7	ASSLGTSLNTGELF
few	TRBV28	ASSLEYRGQVNTEAF
few	TRBV20-1	SARDPLAPTNEKLF
many	TRBV7-2	ASSPSTLAGFSYEQY
few	TRBV20-1	SARAAGGGYGYT